The rows below give T cell receptor beta chains drawn from one sample of a study of shared clonotypes between healthy human individuals. This table comes from immunoSEQ multiplex PCR, and its TCRdb copy is limited to in-frame clones, with some not included. Of around 610,000 clones listed, approximately 96% were seen once; the top ten hold 0.11%. Sequencing was done on a sample of naive CD8+ T cells sorted from blood. Every receptor here comes from a young woman in good health. Both conserved end residues are part of each CDR3. A D gene is named only where the DNA matches it firmly. Not every row has a clone size; where given, it reads once, few, many or a size class.

clone size,J gene,D gene,V gene,CDR3 protein,CDR3 DNA
.,TRBJ1-1,.,TRBV27,CASSLGTEAFF,TGTGCCAGCAGTTTAGGCACTGAAGCTTTCTTT
.,TRBJ2-7,.,TRBV10-3,CAISGQDSYEQYF,TGTGCCATCAGTGGACAGGACTCCTACGAGCAGTACTTC
.,TRBJ2-7,.,TRBV28,CASTADPNDRYEQYF,TGTGCCAGCACCGCGGACCCTAACGATCGCTACGAGCAGTACTTC
.,TRBJ1-4,TRBD1,TRBV13,CASSQGVATNEKLFF,TGTGCCAGCAGCCAGGGGGTTGCAACTAATGAAAAACTGTTTTTT
.,TRBJ1-2,TRBD1,TRBV11-2,CASRPYRGDYGYTF,TGTGCCAGCAGACCATACAGGGGGGACTATGGCTACACCTTC
.,TRBJ1-1,.,TRBV28,CASSFEWGTEAFF,TGTGCCAGCAGTTTTGAATGGGGGACTGAAGCTTTCTTT
.,TRBJ2-7,.,TRBV11-2,CASSRADRTVYEQYF,TGTGCCAGCAGCCGAGCTGATCGGACAGTCTACGAGCAGTACTTC
.,TRBJ2-7,TRBD1,TRBV11-2,CASSLFQYGRGLGEQYF,TGTGCCAGCAGCTTATTTCAATACGGCAGGGGGCTCGGAGAGCAGTACTTC
.,TRBJ2-7,.,TRBV5-5,CASSLGYGGSEQYF,TGTGCCAGCAGCTTGGGGTATGGAGGGTCCGAGCAGTACTTC
.,TRBJ1-2,TRBD1,TRBV28,CASSWDRPIRGYTF,TGTGCCAGCAGTTGGGACAGGCCCATCCGGGGCTACACCTTC
.,TRBJ2-7,TRBD2,TRBV27,CASSLGLAAPEQYF,TGTGCCAGCAGCTTAGGACTAGCGGCCCCCGAGCAGTACTTC
.,TRBJ1-3,.,TRBV6-8,CASSLGLLSGNTIYF,TGTGCCAGCAGTTTGGGGCTTCTCTCTGGAAACACCATATATTTT
.,TRBJ2-2,.,TRBV4-2,CASSQESPGAYTGELFF,TGTGCCAGCAGCCAAGAGAGTCCGGGGGCATACACCGGGGAGCTGTTTTTT
once,TRBJ2-7,.,TRBV9,CASSPGTLNEQYF,TGTGCCAGCAGCCCAGGGACCCTCAACGAGCAGTACTTC
.,TRBJ1-3,.,TRBV6-1,CASRTHNRNTIYF,TGTGCCAGCAGGACACATAATAGAAACACCATATATTTT
.,TRBJ2-1,TRBD1,TRBV6-5,CASSSDRAQYNEQFF,TGTGCCAGCAGCAGTGACAGGGCACAATACAATGAGCAGTTCTTC
.,TRBJ2-1,.,TRBV19,CASSIDNLEQFF,TGTGCCAGTAGTATAGATAACCTAGAGCAGTTCTTC
.,TRBJ2-7,.,TRBV27,CASSPSSLIYEQYF,TGTGCCAGCAGTCCGTCATCTCTGATCTACGAGCAGTACTTC
.,TRBJ2-3,TRBD2,TRBV27,CASSLAGGIDTQYF,TGTGCCAGCAGCCTAGCGGGAGGGATAGATACGCAGTATTTT
.,TRBJ1-5,.,TRBV28,CASSLEGLAVSNQPQHF,TGTGCCAGCAGTCTTGAGGGATTAGCCGTTAGCAATCAGCCCCAGCATTTT
once,TRBJ2-7,.,TRBV15,CATSRNTAFSYEQYF,TGTGCCACCAGCAGGAACACAGCATTCTCCTACGAGCAGTACTTC
.,TRBJ2-7,.,TRBV27,CASSLSSAYEQYF,TGTGCCAGCAGTTTATCTAGCGCTTACGAGCAGTACTTC
once,TRBJ1-2,.,TRBV5-6,CASGGGYGYTF,TGTGCCAGCGGCGGCGGGTATGGCTACACCTTC
.,TRBJ1-3,.,TRBV29-1,CSVEFSGTSGNTIYF,TGCAGCGTTGAATTTTCAGGGACCTCTGGAAACACCATATATTTT
.,TRBJ2-1,.,TRBV7-9,CASSLQGYNEQFF,TGTGCCAGCAGCTTACAGGGGTACAATGAGCAGTTCTTC
.,TRBJ1-5,.,TRBV5-6,CASSMTLATGNQPQHF,TGTGCCAGCAGCATGACACTCGCGACAGGCAATCAGCCCCAGCATTTT
once,TRBJ1-5,.,TRBV27,CATRTGSGNQPQHF,TGTGCCACCAGAACAGGGAGTGGCAATCAGCCCCAGCATTTT
once,TRBJ2-1,.,TRBV10-2,CASSESWDEQFF,TGCGCCAGCAGTGAGTCGTGGGATGAGCAGTTCTTC
.,TRBJ2-3,.,TRBV10-2,CASREPITDTQYF,TGCGCCAGCCGGGAGCCTATTACAGATACGCAGTATTTT
.,TRBJ2-1,.,TRBV5-8,CASSWESGRINNEQFF,TGTGCCAGCAGCTGGGAATCGGGACGGATAAACAATGAGCAGTTCTTC
.,TRBJ1-1,.,TRBV5-6,CASSLETRYTEAFF,TGTGCCAGCAGCTTGGAGACGCGCTACACTGAAGCTTTCTTT
.,TRBJ1-5,.,TRBV27,CASGWGQPQHF,TGTGCCAGCGGATGGGGTCAGCCCCAGCATTTT
.,TRBJ2-7,TRBD2,TRBV6-5,CASSPGASGREQYF,TGTGCCAGCAGTCCTGGGGCTAGCGGACGCGAGCAGTACTTC
once,TRBJ2-1,TRBD1,TRBV30,CAWQGAGNEQFF,TGTGCCTGGCAGGGGGCTGGCAATGAGCAGTTCTTC
.,TRBJ2-7,TRBD1,TRBV11-3,CASSLWTGASEQYF,TGTGCCAGCAGCTTATGGACAGGGGCTTCTGAGCAGTACTTC
.,TRBJ1-2,.,TRBV27,CASSPIGQNKITIYGYTF,TGTGCCAGCAGTCCCATCGGACAGAATAAAATAACTATTTATGGCTACACCTTC
.,TRBJ1-1,TRBD1,TRBV7-8,CASSLAGQYMNTEAFF,TGTGCCAGCAGCTTAGCGGGACAGTACATGAACACTGAAGCTTTCTTT
once,TRBJ2-7,TRBD1,TRBV7-6,CASSLGPRGQGNSYEQYF,TGTGCCAGCAGCTTAGGGCCGAGAGGACAGGGGAACTCCTACGAGCAGTACTTC
.,TRBJ2-1,TRBD1,TRBV7-3,CASSQSRGRYNEQFF,TGTGCCAGCAGCCAGAGCAGGGGGAGATACAATGAGCAGTTCTTC
.,TRBJ1-2,.,TRBV7-6,CASSRPGAGGYTF,TGTGCCAGCAGCCGACCGGGGGCAGGTGGCTACACCTTC
few,TRBJ1-1,.,TRBV28,CASSFIYGADTEAFF,TGTGCCAGCAGTTTTATTTACGGAGCAGACACTGAAGCTTTCTTT
.,TRBJ1-5,.,TRBV7-9,CASSLARNQPQHF,TGTGCCAGCAGCTTAGCCCGCAATCAGCCCCAGCATTTT
.,TRBJ2-1,TRBD2,TRBV10-1,CASRGTSDHEQFF,TGCGCCAGCCGCGGGACTAGCGACCATGAGCAGTTCTTC
.,TRBJ2-7,.,TRBV6-1,CASSDSTGWLGEQYF,TGTGCCAGCAGTGACTCCACGGGGTGGCTGGGCGAGCAGTACTTC
once,TRBJ2-1,.,TRBV19,CASSNGNEQFF,TGTGCCAGTAGTAACGGGAATGAGCAGTTCTTC
.,TRBJ2-7,.,TRBV4-1,CASSQDYPSKGDEQYF,TGCGCCAGCAGCCAAGACTACCCGAGTAAAGGGGACGAGCAGTACTTC
.,TRBJ1-2,TRBD1,TRBV7-9,CASSNHRDRGYLLRGYTF,TGTGCCAGCAGTAATCACCGGGACAGGGGGTACCTCCTTCGCGGCTACACCTTC
.,TRBJ2-2,.,TRBV28,CASSASRFVITGELFF,TGTGCCAGCAGTGCAAGCCGCTTCGTAATCACCGGGGAGCTGTTTTTT
.,TRBJ2-7,TRBD2,TRBV27,CASKRTSGSFYEQYF,TGTGCCAGCAAACGGACTAGCGGGAGTTTCTACGAGCAGTACTTC
once,TRBJ1-5,.,TRBV29-1,CSVQSGGNQPQHF,TGCAGCGTTCAGTCAGGAGGGAATCAGCCCCAGCATTTT
.,TRBJ2-5,TRBD2,TRBV28,CASSTTSGKGEWETQYF,TGTGCCAGCAGTACGACTAGCGGGAAGGGGGAGTGGGAGACCCAGTACTTC